The 21 T cell receptor beta chains given below trace back to one sample, sequenced in a study of blood T cell repertoires in COVID-19. Measured with immunoSEQ multiplex PCR; TCRdb has only the in-frame clones, and not every one. This sample carries 250,000 to 300,000 clones, around 90% of them seen once, and the ten largest clones take 1.5% to 2%. Specimen: PBMCs or T cells enriched from blood (not recorded which). The receptors shown here come from a woman aged 40 to 50 who had recovered from COVID-19.

The chain recombines TRBV30 with TRBJ1-4, with D unresolved. The length of the CDR3 is 16 residues. Trimming shortened V by 1 base and J by 0 bases, and 12 bases separated the two germline ends. Germline CDR1 reads GTSNPN; CDR2 reads SVGIG (reference sequence). The CDR3 region has the DNA TGTGCCTGGAGTGCCAGGAGGAGTGCAACTAATGAAAAACTGTTTTTT. Translated, it gives CAWSARRSATNEKLFF.

This clone was counted a single time. The rearrangement joins TRBV2 to TRBJ1-1; possibly TRBD1 for D (6 bases). This CDR3 is built from 15 residues. CDR1 is SNHLY and CDR2 is FYNNEI in the germline V gene. Trimming shortened V by 7 bases and J by 0 bases, and 15 bases separated the two germline ends. For the CDR3, the DNA is TGTGCCAGCAAGAGGACCGGGACATTGAACACTGAAGCTTTCTTT. It codes for CASKRTGTLNTEAFF.

This clone has a single count. The chain employs TRBV11-2 and TRBJ2-7; 8 positions match TRBD2. The CDR3 length is 14 residues. Germline V gene sequence: CDR1 SGHAT, CDR2 FQNNGV. Germline trimming cut 1 base from V and 3 bases from J; bases unmatched to any gene: 2. The CDR3 region has the DNA TGTGCCAGCAGCTTAGTAGCGGGGATCTACGAGCAGTACTTC. It yields the protein CASSLVAGIYEQYF. Looking up the rest from reference TRBV11-2 and TRBJ2-7 gives the full variable domain: EAGVAQSPRYKIIEKRQSVAFWCNPISGHATLYWYQQILGQGPKLLIQFQNNGVVDDSQLPKDRFSAERLKGVDSTLKIQPAKLEDSAVYLCASSLVAGIYEQYFGPGTRLTVT.

This chain uses TRBV7-6 with TRBJ2-5; 8 bases fit TRBD1. The CDR3 extends over 16 amino acids. The ends lost 3 bases at V and 2 bases at J; junction bases unmatched: 8. Germline V gene lookup returns CDR1 SGHVS and CDR2 FNYEAQ. The CDR3 reads CASSFGTGARQETQYF. CDR3 nucleotide sequence: TGTGCCAGCAGCTTTGGGACAGGCGCCCGACAAGAGACCCAGTACTTC.

This chain connects TRBV6-5 to TRBJ2-5; 11 positions match TRBD2. The length of the CDR3 is 14 residues. J was trimmed by 4 bases and V by 8 bases; bases with no gene match: 6. Germline V gene data show CDR1 as MNHEY and CDR2 as SVGAGI. In DNA, the CDR3 is TGTGCCAGCTCCCTAGCGGGAGGTGTAGAGACCCAGTACTTC. It yields the protein CASSLAGGVETQYF.

The chain employs TRBV5-1 and TRBJ1-1; D uncertain. CDR1 is SGHRS, CDR2 YFSETQ, per germline. V gave up 6 bases and J gave up 6 bases, with 18 bases separating them. This CDR3 has 14 residues. Written as DNA, the CDR3 is TGCGCCAGCACCGACCAAGGAGGTTTATCTGAAGCTTTCTTT. It codes for CASTDQGGLSEAFF.

The chain joins TRBV4-3 to TRBJ2-5; 8 nucleotides agree with TRBD1. CDR1 and CDR2 (germline): LGHNA, YSLEER. The CDR3 totals 16 residues. Trimming removed 0 bases from V and 2 bases from J; junction bases left unmatched: 5. The CDR3, as DNA: TGCGCCAGCAGCCAAGATGCAGGACAGGGACAAGAGACCCAGTACTTC. Its translation is CASSQDAGQGQETQYF.

This rearrangement joins TRBV4-3 to TRBJ1-6; TRBD1 might be the D (6 bases). Germline V gene sequence: CDR1 LGHNA, CDR2 YSLEER. There are 17 residues in the CDR3. The V and J ends lost 1 base and 0 bases respectively, with 10 bases between them. CDR3 coding DNA: TGCGCCAGCAGCCAAGGAGGGGGTAGCTCCTATAATTCACCCCTCCACTTT. This translates into CASSQGGGSSYNSPLHF.

The gene calls are TRBV7-2 and TRBJ2-3; TRBD2 agrees at 12 bases. The V segment lost 6 bases and the J segment 5 bases; nucleotides outside the gene matches: 9. The CDR3 has 16 residues. Germline loops: CDR1 SGHTA, CDR2 FQGNSA. The CDR3 spells CASRPTGLAGRDTQYF. The CDR3 coding sequence is TGTGCCAGCAGGCCTACGGGACTAGCGGGCAGAGATACGCAGTATTTT.

The chain recombines TRBV12-5 with TRBJ2-2; TRBD1 might be the D (5 bases). The V end lost 1 base, the J end lost 7 bases, and 10 bases lay between the germline ends. CDR3 size: 14 residues. Germline loops: CDR1 LGHNT, CDR2 FRNRAP. The CDR3 is CASGLADSYGELFF. The CDR3 region has the DNA TGTGCTAGTGGTTTGGCCGACAGTTACGGGGAGCTGTTTTTT.

The V and J genes are TRBV13 and TRBJ2-3; 9 bases are a match to TRBD1. CDR3 length equals 13 residues. Unmatched junction bases numbered 6, after V lost 6 bases and J lost 8 bases. Germline values: CDR1 PRHDT, CDR2 FYEKMQ (reference sequence). Written as DNA, the CDR3 is TGTGCCAGCAGAAGGAGGACAGGGGTTACGCAGTATTTT. The encoded protein is CASRRRTGVTQYF.

V usage is TRBV9 and J usage is TRBJ2-3, with TRBD1 matching 9 bases. The J segment lost 5 bases and the V segment lost 3 bases, leaving 7 bases of the junction unmatched. In germline, CDR1 is SGDLS, CDR2 YYNGEE. The CDR3 runs to 15 residues. CDR3 nucleotides: TGTGCCAGCAGCGAACGGACAGGGGAGATAGATACGCAGTATTTT. Its protein product is CASSERTGEIDTQYF.

This sequence joins TRBV2 and TRBJ2-7, with 9 positions matching TRBD1. J lost 7 bases, V lost 4 bases, and 5 bases had no gene match. The CDR3 runs 13 residues. The germline V gene has CDR1 SNHLY and CDR2 FYNNEI. Here the CDR3 reads CASSADRGQEQYF. The CDR3 bases are TGTGCCAGCAGTGCGGACAGGGGACAAGAGCAGTACTTC.

The chain employs TRBV4-1 and TRBJ1-3; weak D call: TRBD1 (5 bases). The V gene's germline CDR1 is MGHRA and CDR2 YSYEKL. This CDR3 spans 17 amino acids. Trimming removed 4 bases from V and 4 bases from J, with 20 bases in between. The CDR3 DNA reads as TGCGCCAGCAGCCGCCCCCCGGGCCCAGGGCAAGGAAACACCATATATTTT. It yields the protein CASSRPPGPGQGNTIYF.

In its sample, this clone was seen once. The chain joins TRBV11-1 to TRBJ2-1; D perhaps matches TRBD2 (6 bases). The length of the CDR3 is 14 residues. The V and J ends lost 1 base and 9 bases respectively, with 13 bases between them. Looked up from germline, CDR1 is SGHAT and CDR2 is FQDESV (reference sequence). The CDR3 is CASSLDWRRGEQFF. The CDR3, as DNA: TGTGCCAGCAGCTTAGACTGGAGGAGGGGTGAGCAGTTCTTC.

The chain couples TRBV19 to TRBJ2-3, with TRBD2 matching over 9 bases. CDR1 LNHDA and CDR2 SQIVND come from the germline V gene (reference sequence). The CDR3 loop spans 14 amino acids. J lost 8 bases, V lost 7 bases, and 10 bases had no gene match. CDR3 sequence (DNA): TGTGCCAGTAAAGAGGCGGGAGGGCCCTCTACGCAGTATTTT. It specifies CASKEAGGPSTQYF.

The chain recombines TRBV6-6 with TRBJ1-5; D is undetermined. Germline V gene data show CDR1 as MNHNY and CDR2 as SVGAGI (reference sequence). Trimming took off 6 bases at V and 0 bases at J, with 12 bases between the two ends. The CDR3 has 15 residues. Here the CDR3 reads CASSPPGDSNQPQHF. CDR3 coding DNA: TGTGCCAGCAGCCCACCGGGAGATAGCAATCAGCCCCAGCATTTT.

V gene TRBV24-1 combines with J gene TRBJ2-7, with D perhaps TRBD1 (6 bases). Per the germline V gene, CDR1 is KGHDR and CDR2 is SFDVKD. The V end lost 4 bases, the J end lost 0 bases, and 18 bases lay between the germline ends. The CDR3 is 17 amino acids. The CDR3 loop reads CATSDLEGHRLSYEQYF. The CDR3, as DNA: TGTGCCACCAGTGACCTTGAGGGACACCGTCTCTCCTACGAGCAGTACTTC.

The chain links TRBV12-5 to TRBJ1-1; D not resolved. Germline CDR1 is LGHNT and CDR2 is FRNRAP. CDR3 length equals 19 residues. Trimming shortened V by 0 bases and J by 0 bases, and 20 bases separated the two germline ends. CDR3: CASGLVLGSRSGLNTEAFF. CDR3 sequence (DNA): TGTGCTAGTGGTTTGGTACTTGGTAGCCGCTCCGGATTGAACACTGAAGCTTTCTTT.

This clone appeared a few times. The V and J genes are TRBV18 and TRBJ2-7; TRBD2 matches 10 bases. This CDR3 comprises 14 residues. V was clipped by 4 bases and J by 6 bases; unmatched bases: 6. The V gene's germline CDR1 is KGHSH and CDR2 LQKENI. CDR3 sequence (DNA): TGTGCCAGCTCACAGAGCGGGGGGGCGGCCGAGCAGTACTTC. Protein product: CASSQSGGAAEQYF.

This rearrangement joins TRBV6-6 to TRBJ2-7; 10 bases fit TRBD2. Germline V gives CDR1 MNHNY, CDR2 SVGAGI (reference sequence). This CDR3 is built from 16 residues. The V gene end was trimmed by 5 bases and the J gene end by 2 bases; junction bases not matched to a gene: 9. The CDR3 bases are TGTGCCAGCAGTCCCTTAGCGGGGGGCTTTACCTACGAGCAGTACTTC. Its protein product is CASSPLAGGFTYEQYF.